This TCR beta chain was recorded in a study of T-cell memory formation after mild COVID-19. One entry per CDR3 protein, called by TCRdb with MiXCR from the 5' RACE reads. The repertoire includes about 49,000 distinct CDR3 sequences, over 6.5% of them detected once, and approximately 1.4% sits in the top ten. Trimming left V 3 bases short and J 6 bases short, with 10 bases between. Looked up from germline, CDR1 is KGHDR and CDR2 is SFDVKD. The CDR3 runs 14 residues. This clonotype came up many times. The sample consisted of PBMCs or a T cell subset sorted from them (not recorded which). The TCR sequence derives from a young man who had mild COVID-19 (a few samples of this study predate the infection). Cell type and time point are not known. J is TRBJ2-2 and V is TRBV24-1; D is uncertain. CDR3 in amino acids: CATSDPFPPGELFF. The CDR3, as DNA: TGTGCCACCAGTGATCCCTTCCCGCCCGGGGAGCTGTTTTTT.